Listed here are 10 T cell receptor beta chains from one sample, sequenced in a study of blood T cell repertoires in COVID-19. Sequenced by immunoSEQ multiplex PCR; TCRdb stores in-frame clones only, minus some. The data show roughly 320,000 clones, with roughly 90% seen just once and 1.5% to 2% held by the top ten. The sequenced material came from peripheral blood. These TCRs come from a woman in her 30s with COVID-19, enrolled during active disease.

The V gene is TRBV5-1, the J gene TRBJ2-7; tentative D call: TRBD1 (6 bases). V lost 4 bases to trimming and J lost 4 bases, with 15 bases between them. This CDR3 spans 14 amino acids. CDR1 SGHRS and CDR2 YFSETQ come from the germline V gene. CDR3 in DNA: TGCGCCAGCAGCCGTCAAACAGGGAGTTACGAGCAGTACTTC. Translated, it gives CASSRQTGSYEQYF. The variable domain in full, completed from reference TRBV5-1 and TRBJ2-7, reads KAGVTQTPRYLIKTRGQQVTLSCSPISGHRSVSWYQQTPGQGLQFLFEYFSETQRNKGNFPGRFSGRQFSNSRSEMNVSTLELGDSALYLCASSRQTGSYEQYFGPGTRLTVT.

This chain joins TRBV5-4 and TRBJ2-1, with 10 bases identical to TRBD2. The CDR3 contains 15 residues. The V and J ends lost 4 bases and 8 bases, in that order; junction bases with no gene match: 9. The germline gives CDR1 SGHNT, CDR2 YYREEE (reference sequence). The CDR3 sequence: CASSATSGVWDEQFF. For the CDR3, the DNA is TGTGCCAGCAGCGCTACTAGCGGGGTTTGGGATGAGCAGTTCTTC.

This clone was picked up one time. The J gene is TRBJ2-2, the V gene TRBV27; 7 bases are a match to TRBD1. Trimming cost V 7 bases and J 0 bases; bases outside gene matches: 5. Germline loops: CDR1 MNHEY, CDR2 SMNVEV (reference sequence). CDR3 length: 15 amino acids. The CDR3 DNA is TGTGCCAGCACCTGGGGGACAGCGAACACCGGGGAGCTGTTTTTT. It specifies CASTWGTANTGELFF.

The CDR3, as DNA: TGTGCCAGCAGCTTAGTAGGGGTGGGGATGGCGTACACTGAAGCTTTCTTT. Encoded protein: CASSLVGVGMAYTEAFF. The V call is TRBV11-2, the J call TRBJ1-1, with D possibly being TRBD1 (5 bases). This CDR3 region has 17 residues. Germline CDR1 reads SGHAT; CDR2 reads FQNNGV. Trimming took 1 base from V and 3 from J, leaving 18 bases between them.

As regards this clone: The same CDR3 can be traced to other DNA sequences in this sample. CDR3: CASSFDRSYNEQFF. In DNA, the CDR3 is TGTGCCAGCAGCTTTGACAGGTCCTACAATGAGCAGTTCTTC. The chain employs TRBV7-2 and TRBJ2-1, with a weak D call TRBD1 (6 bases). The CDR3 consists of 14 residues. Germline-derived CDR1 and CDR2 are SGHTA and FQGNSA. V was trimmed by 3 bases and J by 1 base, leaving 7 bases between them.

V is TRBV11-2 and J is TRBJ2-1, with 10 bases that match TRBD2. CDR1 and CDR2 (germline): SGHAT, FQNNGV. This CDR3 has 15 residues. The ends lost 3 bases at V and 9 bases at J; junction bases unmatched: 8. The CDR3 sequence: CASSFTAGGLGEQFF. As DNA, the CDR3 is TGTGCCAGCAGCTTTACAGCGGGGGGGCTCGGTGAGCAGTTCTTC.

This clone has more than one count but fewer than ten. V is TRBV10-3 and J is TRBJ1-3; the D gene is possibly TRBD1 (6 bases). This CDR3 has 13 amino acids. CDR1 and CDR2 from the germline V gene are ENHRY and SYGVKD. With 7 bases removed from V and 0 bases from J, the gap between germline ends came to 7 bases. The CDR3 loop reads CAIKQGSGNTIYF. The CDR3 DNA is TGTGCCATCAAACAGGGCTCTGGAAACACCATATATTTT.

The chain links TRBV9 to TRBJ1-5; D is perhaps TRBD1 (5 bases). Trimming removed 2 bases from V and 3 bases from J, with 12 bases in between. The CDR3 consists of 15 residues. Germline CDR1 SGDLS, CDR2 YYNGEE. The CDR3 loop is CASSVFDSPNQPQHF. The CDR3 DNA sequence: TGTGCCAGCAGCGTCTTCGACAGCCCCAATCAGCCCCAGCATTTT.

The V call is TRBV3-1 (or the pseudogene TRBV3-2), the J call TRBJ2-3; TRBD1 might be the D (6 bases). The germline V gene has CDR1 LGHDT and CDR2 YNNKEL (reference sequence). The CDR3 has 16 residues. V dropped 2 bases and J dropped 2 bases, with 14 bases sitting between them. The CDR3 protein is CASSQRRAGVTDTQYF. CDR3 nucleotides: TGTGCCAGCAGCCAACGGAGAGCAGGGGTCACAGATACGCAGTATTTT.

The chain recombines TRBV7-9 with TRBJ2-1, with 7 bases identical to TRBD1. V gave up 3 bases and J gave up 0 bases; unmatched junction bases: 5. Germline V gene lookup returns CDR1 SEHNR and CDR2 FQNEAQ (reference sequence). The CDR3 is 16 residues long. In DNA, the CDR3 is TGTGCCAGCAGCTTGGGGACAGCGAGCTCCTACAATGAGCAGTTCTTC. Its protein is CASSLGTASSYNEQFF.